These 17 T cell receptor beta chains came from one sample sequenced in a study of regulatory T cells in long-lasting Graves disease. As for time point: persistent/refractory GD, antithyroid drugs over 5 years with positive TRAb. Generation of the TCR library employed RNA extracted from PBMCs. In building TCR beta libraries, iRepertoire HTBI primers were used together with Arm-PCR of CDR3 regions. One entry per CDR3 protein, called by TCRdb with MiXCR from the multiplex PCR reads. This table has around 400,000 distinct CDR3 sequences, more than 20% appearing once. The input for sequencing was peripheral blood mononuclear cells (PBMCs), taken when the disease was refractory, from a patient treated with antithyroid drugs. The receptor source for this set is a woman aged 40 to 50 with Graves disease.

The gene calls are TRBV29-1 and TRBJ1-1; D is possibly TRBD1 (5 bases). V dropped 6 bases and J dropped 0 bases, with 11 bases sitting between them. CDR1 and CDR2 from the germline V gene are SQVTM and ANQGSEA. This CDR3 contains 13 residues. CDR3 amino acids: CSVEWGVNTEAFF. In DNA, the CDR3 is TGCAGCGTAGAATGGGGGGTGAACACTGAAGCTTTCTTT. Full variable domain (missing parts from reference TRBV29-1 and TRBJ1-1): SAVISQKPSRDICQRGTSLTIQCQVDSQVTMMFWYRQQPGQSLTLIATANQGSEATYESGFVIDKFPISRPNLTFSTLTVSNMSPEDSSIYLCSVEWGVNTEAFFGQGTRLTVV.

This clonotype was counted between two and nine times. This chain links TRBV5-1 with TRBJ2-2; 8 nucleotides line up with TRBD1. This CDR3 comprises 16 residues. CDR1 and CDR2 from the germline V gene are SGHRS and YFSETQ. V shed 7 bases and J 2 bases; nucleotides not matched to a gene: 10. CDR3 region: CASWRGQGLNTGELFF. CDR3 bases: TGCGCCAGCTGGCGCGGACAGGGACTTAACACCGGGGAGCTGTTTTTT.

There are many counts of this clonotype. The chain joins TRBV20-1 to TRBJ2-5; 9 bases map to TRBD2. Germline V gene data show CDR1 as DFQATT and CDR2 as SNEGSKA (reference sequence). The CDR3 runs to 14 residues. V was clipped by 2 bases and J by 5 bases; unmatched bases: 6. The CDR3: CSARRREGQETQYF. In nucleotides, the CDR3 is TGCAGTGCTAGACGGCGGGAGGGCCAGGAGACCCAGTACTTC.

The J gene is TRBJ1-2, the V gene TRBV20-1; D may be TRBD1 (5 bases). V was trimmed by 5 bases and J by 0 bases, leaving 16 bases between them. CDR1 is DFQATT, CDR2 SNEGSKA, per germline (reference sequence). This CDR3 has 15 amino acids. CDR3 protein: CSAPLWGKPNYGYTF. CDR3 DNA: TGCAGTGCTCCACTGTGGGGGAAGCCTAACTATGGCTACACCTTC.

In the case of this clonotype: A much larger clone differs by one base, so this may be a read error. The chain is built from TRBV12-3 or TRBV12-4 and TRBJ1-5; D unclear. Trimming removed 2 bases from V and 6 bases from J, with 14 bases in between. The CDR3 consists of 15 residues. The chain's CDR3 is CASSLRGESSQPQHF. The CDR3 DNA reads TGTGCCAGCAGTTTACGGGGAGAGTCCAGTCAGCCCCAGCATTTT.

This clonotype was recorded a few times. The chain carries TRBV7-8 and TRBJ1-3; maybe TRBD1 (5 bases). CDR3 length: 17 residues. The V gene's germline CDR1 is SGHVS and CDR2 FQNEAQ. The V end was cut by 1 base, the J end by 0 bases, with 13 bases between. The CDR3: CASSLVGGSLSGNTIYF. The DNA for the CDR3 is TGTGCCAGCAGCTTAGTTGGGGGGAGCCTCTCTGGAAACACCATATATTTT.

CDR3 DNA: TGCAGTGCTAGAGCAACGTTAGTAGGGGTCTCCTACGAGCAGTACTTC. This encodes CSARATLVGVSYEQYF. The chain employs TRBV20-1 and TRBJ2-7, with D perhaps matching TRBD1 (5 bases). Germline CDR1 DFQATT, CDR2 SNEGSKA (reference sequence). The CDR3 is made up of 16 amino acids. V dropped 1 base and J dropped 0 bases, with 16 bases sitting between them.

This clonotype was seen at least ten times. The CDR3 nucleotides read TGTGCCAGCGCACGGGGTCCAGGGGCTCAAGAGACCCAGTACTTC. The encoded protein is CASARGPGAQETQYF. This chain uses TRBV6-1 with TRBJ2-5; perhaps TRBD1 as D (6 bases). Trimming cost V 8 bases and J 2 bases, with 18 bases left between them. CDR1 and CDR2 from the germline V gene are MNHNS and SASEGT. The CDR3 loop spans 15 amino acids.

This clonotype was seen a handful of times. V is TRBV20-1 and J is TRBJ1-2; D gene unclear. V lost 0 bases, J lost 8 bases, and 10 bases lay in between. CDR3 length: 12 amino acids. Germline CDR1 DFQATT, CDR2 SNEGSKA (reference sequence). The CDR3 DNA is TGCAGTGCTAGAGATGGAGTTGGGGGCTACACCTTC. Protein sequence: CSARDGVGGYTF.

This chain connects TRBV6-1 to TRBJ2-7; unclear D gene. Germline V lookup: CDR1 MNHNS, CDR2 SASEGT. There are 11 residues in the CDR3. Trimming took 7 bases from V and 3 from J, leaving 7 bases between them. The CDR3 nucleotides are TGTGCCAGCACCAACTACTACGAGCAGTACTTC. Translated: CASTNYYEQYF.

The gene calls are TRBV20-1 and TRBJ2-7; maybe TRBD1 (5 bases). V lost 6 bases to trimming and J lost 1 base, with 13 bases between them. Germline values: CDR1 DFQATT, CDR2 SNEGSKA (reference sequence). The CDR3 sequence is 13 residues long. The CDR3 loop is CSAEPGKSYEQYF. The CDR3 nucleotides are TGCAGTGCCGAGCCAGGGAAATCCTACGAGCAGTACTTC.

The V call is TRBV28, the J call TRBJ2-7, with D uncertain. The CDR3 is made up of 14 amino acids. V lost 3 bases to trimming and J lost 2 bases, with 11 bases between them. CDR1 is MDHEN and CDR2 is SYDVKM in the germline V gene. For the CDR3, the DNA is TGTGCCAGCAGTTTGTTCAACGTAGCCTACGAGCAGTACTTC. Protein: CASSLFNVAYEQYF. The full variable domain, in which reference TRBV28 and TRBJ2-7 provide the parts outside the CDR3, is DVKVTQSSRYLVKRTGEKVFLECVQDMDHENMFWYRQDPGLGLRLIYFSYDVKMKEKGDIPEGYSVSREKKERFSLILESASTNQTSMYLCASSLFNVAYEQYFGPGTRLTVT.

The CDR3 nucleotides are TGCAGTGCTAGAGCCGGGGTCGGGAACACTGAAGCTTTCTTT. Translating it yields CSARAGVGNTEAFF. The chain uses TRBV20-1 and TRBJ1-1, with D unclear. Trimming removed 1 base at V and 1 base at J, with 10 bases between. The germline gives CDR1 DFQATT, CDR2 SNEGSKA (reference sequence). The CDR3 is 14 amino acids.

This clonotype has only a few counts. The chain combines TRBV5-1 with TRBJ1-2, with unresolved D. Per the germline V gene, CDR1 is SGHRS and CDR2 is YFSETQ. V dropped 4 bases and J dropped 0 bases, with 10 bases sitting between them. The CDR3 extends over 14 amino acids. The CDR3 region is CASSELQPNYGYTF. CDR3 DNA: TGCGCCAGCAGCGAGCTACAACCTAACTATGGCTACACCTTC. Looking up the rest from reference TRBV5-1 and TRBJ1-2 gives the full variable domain: KAGVTQTPRYLIKTRGQQVTLSCSPISGHRSVSWYQQTPGQGLQFLFEYFSETQRNKGNFPGRFSGRQFSNSRSEMNVSTLELGDSALYLCASSELQPNYGYTFGSGTRLTVV.

This chain connects TRBV27 to TRBJ2-5; D possibly corresponds to TRBD1 (6 bases). The J call may not be correct, given that the DNA end is closer to TRBJ2-7. CDR1 MNHEY and CDR2 SMNVEV come from the germline V gene (reference sequence). The CDR3 is 13 residues long. CDR3 DNA: TGTGCCTCGGGCAGGGGCGCTTCCTACGAGCAGTACTTC. This sequence encodes CASGRGASYEQYF.

This chain connects TRBV24-1 to TRBJ1-5; D uncertain. The CDR3 is made up of 15 amino acids. The germline V and J ends were trimmed by 4 bases and 3 bases, with 12 bases remaining between them. The V gene's germline CDR1 is KGHDR and CDR2 SFDVKD. The CDR3 DNA reads TGTGCCACCAGTGAAGGGATAGGGTCCAATCAGCCCCAGCATTTT. Protein product: CATSEGIGSNQPQHF.

This chain links TRBV6-1 with TRBJ1-1, with D perhaps matching TRBD1 (5 bases). Per germline, CDR1 MNHNS and CDR2 SASEGT. The CDR3 is made up of 13 amino acids. Trimming stripped 2 bases from V and 4 bases from J, with 8 bases between. CDR3 coding DNA: TGTGCCAGCAGTGAATCAGGGAGCACTGAAGCTTTCTTT. This sequence encodes CASSESGSTEAFF.